Below are 6 T cell receptor beta chains sequenced from a single sample in a study of blood T cell repertoires in COVID-19 (dated by TCRdb to 2018 to 2020). The method behind the library was the immunoSEQ multiplex PCR assay. TCRdb provides this immuneACCESS table in a form limited to in-frame rearrangements. Some clones are lacking; in checked studies, under half of them reflect an unresolved V gene, and why the rest are absent is not known. Counted in this sample were some 200,000 clones; about 80% of them appeared once. The biggest ten clones account for about 5% of the sample. Sample: PBMCs or T cells enriched from blood (not recorded which). All receptors come from an older woman with acute COVID-19.

This clone was observed a single time. V and J are TRBV5-6 and TRBJ2-7; 8 bases are a match to TRBD1. V lost 3 bases and J lost 3; bases outside the gene matches: 5. CDR1 is SGHDT and CDR2 is YYEEEE in the germline V gene. The CDR3 spans 14 residues. CDR3 nucleotide sequence: TGTGCCAGCAGCTCAAGGGGACAGGACTACGAGCAGTACGTC. Translated, it gives CASSSRGQDYEQYV.

The chain combines TRBV2 with TRBJ2-4; TRBD2 matches at 12 bases. CDR1 SNHLY and CDR2 FYNNEI come from the germline V gene. After removal of 6 bases from V and 10 bases from J, the junction contained 4 bases not matched to a gene. The CDR3 extends over 13 amino acids. Written as DNA, the CDR3 is TGTGCCAGCAGCCCGACTAGCGGGGGAATTCAGTACTTC. This translates into CASSPTSGGIQYF.

V is TRBV3-1 (or the pseudogene TRBV3-2) and J is TRBJ2-2; a weak D match, TRBD1 (5 bases). Germline-derived CDR1 and CDR2 are LGHDT and YNNKEL (reference sequence). This CDR3 has 15 amino acids. V was pared by 6 bases and J by 1 base, with 12 bases between. CDR3 sequence reads: CASRETGLNTGELFF. Here the CDR3 DNA reads TGTGCCAGCAGGGAAACAGGCTTGAACACCGGGGAGCTGTTTTTT.

The CDR3 sequence is CAILGGSGGYNEQFF. CDR3 nucleotides: TGTGCCATCCTGGGAGGGTCCGGGGGGTACAATGAGCAGTTCTTC. The chain joins TRBV10-3 to TRBJ2-1, with TRBD2 identical over 7 bases. Germline CDR1 is ENHRY and CDR2 is SYGVKD. With 8 bases clipped from V and 4 bases from J, the junction kept 11 bases outside the gene matches. This CDR3 has 15 amino acids.

The gene calls are TRBV5-1 and TRBJ2-1, with 8 bases aligning to TRBD1. The CDR3 spans 17 residues. V lost 3 bases to trimming and J lost 0 bases; unmatched junction nucleotides: 8. Germline V gene sequence: CDR1 SGHRS, CDR2 YFSETQ. This CDR3 is CASSWETGAGSYNEQFF. The CDR3 coding sequence is TGCGCCAGCAGCTGGGAGACAGGGGCGGGCTCCTACAATGAGCAGTTCTTC.

In its sample, this clone was seen once. The chain combines TRBV5-4 with TRBJ2-1; possible D gene TRBD1, 7 bases. In germline, CDR1 is SGHNT, CDR2 YYREEE (reference sequence). The V and J ends lost 2 bases and 5 bases respectively, with 17 bases between them. CDR3 length: 16 amino acids. This CDR3 is CASSLGGGGPHNEQFF. The CDR3, as DNA: TGTGCCAGCAGCTTAGGAGGGGGCGGACCTCACAATGAGCAGTTCTTC.